This entry lists 6 T cell receptor beta chains sequenced from one sample in a study of T cells in Graves' hyperthyroidism and ophthalmopathy (dated 2019 in TCRdb). The library was generated by multiplex PCR. Sequenced on an Illumina HiSeq 2000. TCR beta CDR3 regions were amplified from RNA transcripts. A first-round RT-PCR of the TCR CDR3 used the HTBI primer set with the Qiagen OneStep RT-PCR kit. In-frame beta chains were kept once TCRdb had trimmed the public reads at Q25 with fastp and called clones with MiXCR. Each entry merges the rows of one CDR3 protein and shows their most common DNA and genes. This sample lists around 350,000 distinct CDR3 sequences; approximately 15% were detected once. 28% of the sample goes to the ten largest clones. Sequenced input: blood. These receptors came from a woman aged 18-30 years with Graves' hyperthyroidism that later progressed to Graves' ophthalmopathy.

This chain joins TRBV27 and TRBJ2-7; TRBD1 agrees at 9 bases. The V gene end was trimmed by 4 bases and the J gene end by 2 bases; junction bases not matched to a gene: 9. The V gene's germline CDR1 is MNHEY and CDR2 SMNVEV (reference sequence). The CDR3 has 16 residues. CDR3 nucleotide sequence: TGTGCCAGCAGTTGGGCCAGGGACAGGGAGGCCTACGAGCAGTACTTC. Its translation is CASSWARDREAYEQYF.

This clonotype was seen many times. DNA of the CDR3: TGTGCCAGCAGCTCGGGACTAGCGGTATACAATGAGCAGTTCTTC. Amino acid sequence: CASSSGLAVYNEQFF. The genes are TRBV7-3 and TRBJ2-1, with TRBD2 matching 11 bases. Germline V lookup: CDR1 SGHTA, CDR2 FQGTGA. This CDR3 has 15 residues. After removal of 4 bases from V and 4 bases from J, the junction contained 3 bases not matched to a gene. The full variable domain, completed using reference TRBV7-3 and TRBJ2-1, is GAGVSQTPSNKVTEKGKYVELRCDPISGHTALYWYRQSLGQGPEFLIYFQGTGAADDSGLPNDRFFAVRPEGSVSTLKIQRTERGDSAVYLCASSSGLAVYNEQFFGPGTRLTVL.

As concerns this clonotype: A much larger clone lies a single base off, so this may be a read error. V usage is TRBV6-2 or TRBV6-3 and J usage is TRBJ1-4; D not certain. Deletions cut 5 bases from V and 8 bases from J, with 15 bases between. CDR3 length equals 14 residues. The germline CDR1 and CDR2 sequences are MNHEY and SVGEGT. The CDR3 spells CASSSASDGEKLFF. In nucleotides, the CDR3 is TGTGCCAGCAGTAGCGCCAGCGACGGGGAAAAACTGTTTTTT.

Worth noting for this clonotype: A read error may be the cause here, since a much bigger clone is one base away. The genes are TRBV27 and TRBJ1-2; D gene ambiguous. V was pared by 10 bases and J by 2 bases, with 8 bases between. The CDR3 is 11 amino acids. Germline-derived CDR1 and CDR2 are MNHEY and SMNVEV (reference sequence). In DNA form, the CDR3 reads TGTGCCACCGAAGACAACTATGGCTACACCTTC. It translates to CATEDNYGYTF.

V gene TRBV20-1 combines with J gene TRBJ2-7; D is undetermined. Per germline, CDR1 DFQATT and CDR2 SNEGSKA (reference sequence). The V gene lost 4 bases and the J gene lost 5 bases, with 12 bases spanning the gap. The CDR3 covers 12 residues. CDR3 residues: CSAILVLDEQYF. CDR3 nucleotides: TGCAGTGCTATCCTTGTTTTGGACGAGCAGTACTTC.

This clonotype was recorded many times. V gene TRBV6-1 combines with J gene TRBJ2-7, with 11 bases matching TRBD2. The CDR3 contains 13 residues. V lost 6 bases and J lost 5; bases outside the gene matches: 3. Germline V gives CDR1 MNHNS, CDR2 SASEGT. The CDR3 nucleotides are TGTGCCAGCAGACTAGCGGGAGTCAACGAGCAGTACTTC. This translates into CASRLAGVNEQYF.